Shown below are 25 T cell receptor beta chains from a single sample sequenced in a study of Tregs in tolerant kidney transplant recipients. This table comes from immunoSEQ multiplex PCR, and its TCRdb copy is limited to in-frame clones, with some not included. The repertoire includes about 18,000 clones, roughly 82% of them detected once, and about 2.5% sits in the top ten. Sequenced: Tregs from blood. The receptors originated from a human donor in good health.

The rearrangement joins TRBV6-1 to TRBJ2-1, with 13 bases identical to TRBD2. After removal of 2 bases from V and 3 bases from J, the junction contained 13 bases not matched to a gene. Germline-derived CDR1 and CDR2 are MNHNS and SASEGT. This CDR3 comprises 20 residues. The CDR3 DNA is TGTGCCAGCAGTGAACCCCGGACTAGCGGGAGTAAATTGTTCTACAATGAGCAGTTCTTC. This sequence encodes CASSEPRTSGSKLFYNEQFF.

The CDR3 loop is CASSVGGATNEKLFF. The CDR3 region has the DNA TGTGCCAGCAGCGTAGGGGGTGCAACTAATGAAAAACTGTTTTTT. J is TRBJ1-4 and V is TRBV9, with D unclear. Germline V lookup: CDR1 SGDLS, CDR2 YYNGEE. V lost 0 bases and J 0 bases, leaving 6 bases between the germline ends. This CDR3 contains 15 residues.

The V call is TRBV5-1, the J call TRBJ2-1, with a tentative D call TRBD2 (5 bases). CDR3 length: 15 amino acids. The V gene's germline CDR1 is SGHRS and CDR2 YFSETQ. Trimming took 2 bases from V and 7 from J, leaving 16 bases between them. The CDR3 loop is CASSLLPEPGNEQFF. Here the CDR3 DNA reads TGCGCCAGCAGCTTACTCCCAGAACCGGGGAATGAGCAGTTCTTC.

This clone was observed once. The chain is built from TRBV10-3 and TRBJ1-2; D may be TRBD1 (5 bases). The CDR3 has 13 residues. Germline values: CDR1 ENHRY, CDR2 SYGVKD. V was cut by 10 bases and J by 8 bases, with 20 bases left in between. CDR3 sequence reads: CATFLGGLGGYTF. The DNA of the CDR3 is TGTGCCACCTTCTTGGGGGGTCTTGGGGGCTACACCTTC.

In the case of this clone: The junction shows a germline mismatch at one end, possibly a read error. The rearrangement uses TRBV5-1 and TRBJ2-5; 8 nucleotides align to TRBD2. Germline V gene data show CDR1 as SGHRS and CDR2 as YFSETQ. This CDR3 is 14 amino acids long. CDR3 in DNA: TGTGCCAGCAGCTTGGCGGGGGGTTCGGAGACCCAGTACTTC. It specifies CASSLAGGSETQYF.

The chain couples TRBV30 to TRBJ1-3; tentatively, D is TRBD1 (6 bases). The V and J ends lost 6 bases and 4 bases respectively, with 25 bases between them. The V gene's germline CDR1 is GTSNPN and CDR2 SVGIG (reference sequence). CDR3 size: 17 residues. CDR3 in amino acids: CACSSIPGHSRGNTIYF. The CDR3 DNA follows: TGTGCCTGCAGCTCTATACCGGGACACTCGAGGGGAAACACCATATATTTT.

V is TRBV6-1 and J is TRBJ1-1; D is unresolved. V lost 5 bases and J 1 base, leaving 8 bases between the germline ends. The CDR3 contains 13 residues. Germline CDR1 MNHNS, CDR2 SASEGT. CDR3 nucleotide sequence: TGTGCCAGCAGTAAACTGTGGAACACTGAAGCTTTCTTT. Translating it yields CASSKLWNTEAFF.

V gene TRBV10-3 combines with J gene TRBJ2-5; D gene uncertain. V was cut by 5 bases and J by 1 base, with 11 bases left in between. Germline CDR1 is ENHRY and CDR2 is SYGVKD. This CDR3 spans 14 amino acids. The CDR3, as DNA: TGTGCCATCAGTCGGTTGGCAGGCCAAGAGACCCAGTACTTC. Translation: CAISRLAGQETQYF.

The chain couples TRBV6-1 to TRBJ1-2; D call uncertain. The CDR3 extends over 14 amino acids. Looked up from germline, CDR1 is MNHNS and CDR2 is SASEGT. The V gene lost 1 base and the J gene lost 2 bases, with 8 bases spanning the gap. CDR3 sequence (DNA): TGTGCCAGCAGTGAAGTGGTCAGAAACTATGGCTACACCTTC. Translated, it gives CASSEVVRNYGYTF.

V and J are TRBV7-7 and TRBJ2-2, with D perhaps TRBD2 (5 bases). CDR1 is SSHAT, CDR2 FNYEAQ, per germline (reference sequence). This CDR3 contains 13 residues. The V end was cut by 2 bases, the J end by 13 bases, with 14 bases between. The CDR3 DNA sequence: TGTGCCAGCAGCTTACCGGGGTCGGGCCGGCTGTTTTTT. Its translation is CASSLPGSGRLFF.

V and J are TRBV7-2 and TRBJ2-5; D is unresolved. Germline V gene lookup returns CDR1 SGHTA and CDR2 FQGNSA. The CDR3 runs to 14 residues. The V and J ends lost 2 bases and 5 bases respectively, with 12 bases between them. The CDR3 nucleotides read TGTGCCAGCAGCTTAACCCTCGCGACGGAGACCCAGTACTTC. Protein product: CASSLTLATETQYF. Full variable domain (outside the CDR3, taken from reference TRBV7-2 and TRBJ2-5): GAGVSQSPSNKVTEKGKDVELRCDPISGHTALYWYRQSLGQGLEFLIYFQGNSAPDKSGLPSDRFSAERTGGSVSTLTIQRTQQEDSAVYLCASSLTLATETQYFGPGTRLLVL.

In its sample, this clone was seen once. CDR3 coding DNA: TGTGCCAGCAGCTTAGTGGAGCCAGATACGCAGTATTTT. Amino acid sequence: CASSLVEPDTQYF. V is TRBV7-8 and J is TRBJ2-3, with no clear D. The CDR3 has 13 residues. Germline CDR1 is SGHVS and CDR2 is FQNEAQ. V was shortened by 1 base and J by 4 bases, with 6 bases between the two germline ends.

CDR3 loop: CASSTPRVGVYSNQPQHF. The CDR3 region has the DNA TGTGCCAGCAGCACCCCGCGGGTGGGGGTCTATAGCAATCAGCCCCAGCATTTT. The chain uses TRBV21-1 and TRBJ1-5. TRBV21-1 is an annotated pseudogene. The CDR3 length is 18 residues.

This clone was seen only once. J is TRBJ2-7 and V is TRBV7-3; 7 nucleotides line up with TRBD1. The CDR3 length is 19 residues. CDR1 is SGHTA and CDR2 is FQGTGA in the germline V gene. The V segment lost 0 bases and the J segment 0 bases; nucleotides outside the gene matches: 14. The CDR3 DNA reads TGTGCCAGCAGCTTAACGCCGAGACTATCACAGGGGCGCTCCTACGAGCAGTACTTC. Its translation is CASSLTPRLSQGRSYEQYF.

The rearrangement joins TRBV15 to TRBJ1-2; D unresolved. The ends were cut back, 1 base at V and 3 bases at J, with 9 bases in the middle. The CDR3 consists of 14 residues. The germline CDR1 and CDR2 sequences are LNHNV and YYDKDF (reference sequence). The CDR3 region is CATSRGRADYGYTF. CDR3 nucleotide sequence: TGTGCCACCAGCAGAGGTAGGGCCGACTATGGCTACACCTTC. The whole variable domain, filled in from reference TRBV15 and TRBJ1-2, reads DAMVIQNPRYQVTQFGKPVTLSCSQTLNHNVMYWYQQKSSQAPKLLFHYYDKDFNNEADTPDNFQSRRPNTSFCFLDIRSPGLGDTAMYLCATSRGRADYGYTFGSGTRLTVV.

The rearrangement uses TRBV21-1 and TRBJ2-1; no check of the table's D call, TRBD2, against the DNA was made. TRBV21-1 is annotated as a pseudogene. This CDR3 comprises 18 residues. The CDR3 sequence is CASSKTNGCSSSYNEQFF. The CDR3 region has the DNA TGTGCCAGCAGCAAAACCAACGGCTGCTCTAGCTCCTACAATGAGCAGTTCTTC.

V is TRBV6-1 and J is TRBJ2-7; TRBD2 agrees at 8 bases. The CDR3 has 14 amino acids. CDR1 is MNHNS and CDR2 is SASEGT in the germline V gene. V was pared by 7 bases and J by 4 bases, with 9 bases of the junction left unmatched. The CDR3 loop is CASTRPGRAYEQYF. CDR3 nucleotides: TGTGCCAGCACCCGCCCCGGGAGGGCGTACGAGCAGTACTTC.

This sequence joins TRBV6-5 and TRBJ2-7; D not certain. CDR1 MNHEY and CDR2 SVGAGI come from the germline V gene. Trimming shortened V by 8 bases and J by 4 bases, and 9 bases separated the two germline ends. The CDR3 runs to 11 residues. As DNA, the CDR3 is TGTGCCAGCGGGCTATTGTACGAGCAGTACTTC. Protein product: CASGLLYEQYF.

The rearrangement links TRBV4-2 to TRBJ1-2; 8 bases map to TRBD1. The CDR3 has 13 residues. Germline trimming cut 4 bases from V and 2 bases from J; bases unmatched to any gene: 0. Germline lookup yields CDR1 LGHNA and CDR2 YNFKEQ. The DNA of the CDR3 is TGTGCCAGCAGCCGGACAGGGAACTATGGCTACACCTTC. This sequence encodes CASSRTGNYGYTF.

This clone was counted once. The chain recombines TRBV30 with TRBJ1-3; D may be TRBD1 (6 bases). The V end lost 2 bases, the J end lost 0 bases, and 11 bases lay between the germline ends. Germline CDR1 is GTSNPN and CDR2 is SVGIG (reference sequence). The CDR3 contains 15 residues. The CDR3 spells CAWSFGQTSGNTIYF. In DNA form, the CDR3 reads TGTGCCTGGAGTTTCGGACAGACCTCTGGAAACACCATATATTTT. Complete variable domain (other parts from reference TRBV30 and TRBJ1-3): SQTIHQWPATLVQPVGSPLSLECTVEGTSNPNLYWYRQAAGRGLQLLFYSVGIGQISSEVPQNLSASRPQDRQFILSSKKLLLSDSGFYLCAWSFGQTSGNTIYFGEGSWLTVV.

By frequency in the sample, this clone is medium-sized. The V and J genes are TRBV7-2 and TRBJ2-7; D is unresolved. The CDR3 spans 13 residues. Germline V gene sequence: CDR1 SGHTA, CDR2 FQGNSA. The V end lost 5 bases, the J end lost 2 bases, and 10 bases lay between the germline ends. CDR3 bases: TGTGCCAGCAGCATAGATGGAGCCTACGAGCAGTACTTC. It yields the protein CASSIDGAYEQYF.

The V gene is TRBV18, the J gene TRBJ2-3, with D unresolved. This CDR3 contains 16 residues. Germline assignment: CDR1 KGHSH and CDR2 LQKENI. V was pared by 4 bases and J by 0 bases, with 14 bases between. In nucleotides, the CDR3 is TGTGCCAGCTCACTTCGGTTGGCGGCTAGCACAGATACGCAGTATTTT. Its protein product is CASSLRLAASTDTQYF. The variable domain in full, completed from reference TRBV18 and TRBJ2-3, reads NAGVMQNPRHLVRRRGQEARLRCSPMKGHSHVYWYRQLPEEGLKFMVYLQKENIIDESGMPKERFSAEFPKEGPSILRIQQVVRGDSAAYFCASSLRLAASTDTQYFGPGTRLTVL.

CDR3 region: CASSPDSAASETQYF. CDR3 sequence (DNA): TGTGCCAGCAGCCCTGACTCAGCGGCGTCTGAGACCCAGTACTTC. This chain connects TRBV7-9 to TRBJ2-5, with D tentatively TRBD2 (5 bases). Germline assignment: CDR1 SEHNR and CDR2 FQNEAQ (reference sequence). This CDR3 is built from 15 residues. The V gene lost 5 bases and the J gene lost 5 bases, with 18 bases spanning the gap.

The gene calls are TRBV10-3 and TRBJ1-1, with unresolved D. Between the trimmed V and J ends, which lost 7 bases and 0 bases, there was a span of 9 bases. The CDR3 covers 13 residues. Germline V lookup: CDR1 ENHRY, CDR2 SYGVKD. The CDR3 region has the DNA TGTGCCATCAAGGCTAGTATGAACACTGAAGCTTTCTTT. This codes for CAIKASMNTEAFF.

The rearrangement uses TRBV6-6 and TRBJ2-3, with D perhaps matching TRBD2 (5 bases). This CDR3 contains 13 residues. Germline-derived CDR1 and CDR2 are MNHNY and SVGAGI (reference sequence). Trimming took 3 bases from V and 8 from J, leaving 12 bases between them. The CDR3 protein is CASSYPGVGTQYF. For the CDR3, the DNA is TGTGCCAGCAGTTATCCCGGGGTTGGTACGCAGTATTTT.